The T cell receptor (beta chain) under discussion was sequenced for a study of identical twins. Points on this clonotype: Its antigen is unknown.

TCRdb passed the 5' RACE reads through MiXCR, listing each CDR3 protein once. The sample lists 650,000 to 800,000 distinct CDR3 sequences, over 8.5% occurring once. This CDR3 has 13 residues. Germline V lookup: CDR1 MDHEN, CDR2 SYDVKM. Trimming took 3 bases from V and 10 from J, leaving 12 bases between them. Healthy Caucasians were all of the donors. Findings of the study overall: Among monozygotic twins, out-of-frame TCR alpha sharing exceeded what models predicted. High-abundance cord blood beta clonotypes had fewer insertions; memory repertoires showed none.

This sample was shared with a second study, whose subject was yellow fever vaccine responses in identical twins.

The receptor's source is a young woman in good health. The chain links TRBV28 to TRBJ1-4, with D tentatively TRBD1 (5 bases). The sequencing sample was made of PBMCs. As DNA, the CDR3 is TGTGCCAGCAGTTTCGTACAGCAGGGAAAACTGTTTTTT. Translating gives CASSFVQQGKLFF.